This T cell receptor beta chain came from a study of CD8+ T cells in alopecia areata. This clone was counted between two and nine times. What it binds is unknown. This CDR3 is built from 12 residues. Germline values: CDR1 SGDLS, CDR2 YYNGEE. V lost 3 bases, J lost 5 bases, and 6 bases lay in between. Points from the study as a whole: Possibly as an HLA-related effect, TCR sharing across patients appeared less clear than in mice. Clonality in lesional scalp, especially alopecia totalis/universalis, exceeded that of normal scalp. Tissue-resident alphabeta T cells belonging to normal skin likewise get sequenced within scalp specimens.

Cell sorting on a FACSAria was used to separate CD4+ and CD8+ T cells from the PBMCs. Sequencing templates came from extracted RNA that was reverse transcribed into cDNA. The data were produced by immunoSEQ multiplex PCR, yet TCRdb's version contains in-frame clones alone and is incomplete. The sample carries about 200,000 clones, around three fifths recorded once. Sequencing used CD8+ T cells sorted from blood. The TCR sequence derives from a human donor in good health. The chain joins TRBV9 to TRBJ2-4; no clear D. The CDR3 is CASSGGENIQYF. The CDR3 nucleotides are TGTGCCAGCAGCGGAGGTGAAAACATTCAGTACTTC.